This TCR beta chain was sequenced in a study of blood T cell repertoires in COVID-19. Study-wide background: Samples of COVID-19 (acute and convalescent) were obtained from the United States, Italy and Spain. T cells, B-cell-depleted T cells, or PBMCs supplied cDNA or gDNA.

Trimming removed 2 bases from V and 11 bases from J, with 15 bases in between. In germline, CDR1 is SGHAT, CDR2 FQNNGV. CDR3 length: 14 residues. Methods used by the authors: Amplification from reference gene primers served as the basis for estimated nucleated cell counts. Method: immunoSEQ multiplex PCR; TCRdb's copy keeps in-frame clones and lacks some. V and J calls and clone size are copied from that table; D and trimming were computed from the DNA. The table includes a few hundred thousand clones, 87% detected once. The V gene is TRBV11-2, the J gene TRBJ1-4; tentative D call: TRBD1 (5 bases). The source of this sequence is a woman aged 45-60 years who had recovered from COVID-19. The sequenced material came from peripheral blood. The chain's CDR3 is CASSLSDIRKKLFF. CDR3 nucleotides: TGTGCCAGCAGCTTATCGGACATCAGAAAGAAACTGTTTTTT.